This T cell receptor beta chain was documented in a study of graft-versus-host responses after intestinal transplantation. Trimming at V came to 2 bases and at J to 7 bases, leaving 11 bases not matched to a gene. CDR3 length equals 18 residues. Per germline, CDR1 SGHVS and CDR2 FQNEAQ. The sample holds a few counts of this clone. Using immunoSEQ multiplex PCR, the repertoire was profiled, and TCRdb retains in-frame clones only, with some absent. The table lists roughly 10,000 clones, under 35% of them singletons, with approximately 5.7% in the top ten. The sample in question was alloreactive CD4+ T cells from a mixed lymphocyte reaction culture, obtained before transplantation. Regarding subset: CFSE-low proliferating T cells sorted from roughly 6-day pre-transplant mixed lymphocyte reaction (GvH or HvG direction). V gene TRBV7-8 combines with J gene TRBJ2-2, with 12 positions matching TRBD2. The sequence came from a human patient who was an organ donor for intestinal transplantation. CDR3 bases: TGTGCCAGCAGCTTACCCCTCGGGGGACTAGCGGGTAACGGGGAGCTGTTTTTT. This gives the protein CASSLPLGGLAGNGELFF. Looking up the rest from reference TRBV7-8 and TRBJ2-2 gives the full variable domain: GAGVSQSPRYKVAKRGQDVALRCDPISGHVSLFWYQQALGQGPEFLTYFQNEAQLDKSGLPSDRFFAERPEGSVSTLKIQRTQQEDSAVYLCASSLPLGGLAGNGELFFGEGSRLTVL.